This T cell receptor beta chain is drawn from a study of CD8+ T cells in alopecia areata. As for the study in general: Percent of scalp involved defined treated patients' severity scores.

Indicated treatment: oral pan-JAK inhibitor, 5-10 mg twice daily. Peripheral blood and lesional scalp punch biopsies were taken from alopecia areata patients. RNA was extracted and reverse transcribed into cDNA as the sequencing template. Here immunoSEQ multiplex PCR was the method, and the copy in TCRdb shows in-frame clones only, minus some. The sample includes fewer than 250,000 clones, roughly 44% of them seen just once. This CDR3 has 8 amino acids. The V end was cut by 7 bases, the J end by 10 bases, with 7 bases between. Germline V gene sequence: CDR1 SQVTM, CDR2 ANQGSEA. Sequenced here: CD4+ T cells sorted from blood, sampled at approximately week 37, from a patient treated with tofacitinib. The chain has TRBV29-1 and TRBJ1-1; no reliable D call. The TCR was taken from a human donor with alopecia areata. The CDR3 coding sequence is TGCAGCGCCGGATTAGCTTTCTTT. The encoded protein is CSAGLAFF.